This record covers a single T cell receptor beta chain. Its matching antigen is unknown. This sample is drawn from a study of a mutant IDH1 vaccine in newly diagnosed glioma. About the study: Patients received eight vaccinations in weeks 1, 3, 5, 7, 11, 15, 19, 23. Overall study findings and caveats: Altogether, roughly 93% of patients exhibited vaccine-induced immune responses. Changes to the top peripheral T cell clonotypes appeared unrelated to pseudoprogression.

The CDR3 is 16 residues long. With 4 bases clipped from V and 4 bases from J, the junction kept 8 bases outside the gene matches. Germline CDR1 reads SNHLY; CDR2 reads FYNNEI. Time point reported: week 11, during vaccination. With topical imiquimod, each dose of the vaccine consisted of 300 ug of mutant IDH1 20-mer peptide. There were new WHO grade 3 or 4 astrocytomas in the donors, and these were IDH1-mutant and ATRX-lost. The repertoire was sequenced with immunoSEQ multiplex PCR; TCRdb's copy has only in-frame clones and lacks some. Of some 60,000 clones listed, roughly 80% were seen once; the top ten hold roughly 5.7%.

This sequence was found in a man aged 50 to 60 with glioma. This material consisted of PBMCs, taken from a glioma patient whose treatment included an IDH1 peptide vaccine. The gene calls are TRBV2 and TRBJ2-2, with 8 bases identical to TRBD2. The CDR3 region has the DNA TGTGCCAGCAGTGGTTCCGGGACTAGGGGCACCGGGGAGCTGTTTTTT. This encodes CASSGSGTRGTGELFF.